This note documents a single T cell receptor (beta chain) sequence. Generated by immunoSEQ multiplex PCR, the TCRdb table keeps only in-frame clones and is missing some. Of 200,000 to 250,000 clones detected, about 88% appear once; the ten largest clones hold over 2.5%. This sample was included in a study of blood T cell repertoires in COVID-19. The CDR3 spans 15 residues. Trimming pared 6 bases from V and 2 bases from J, leaving 16 bases between. The germline gives CDR1 SEHNR, CDR2 FQNEAQ (reference sequence). The sequenced sample consisted of peripheral blood. The chain couples TRBV7-9 to TRBJ2-5; D is undetermined. The sequence derives from a man in his fifties who had recovered from COVID-19. The CDR3 loop reads CASRPDWKPQETQYF. Here the CDR3 DNA reads TGTGCCAGCAGGCCCGACTGGAAACCTCAAGAGACCCAGTACTTC.